Included here is one T cell receptor (beta chain) sequence, with context. Its antigen is as yet unknown. cDNA synthesis used the whole RNA isolate, giving expressed TCRB sequences. The table came from immunoSEQ multiplex PCR; TCRdb's copy has only in-frame clones and leaves some out. Here the sample spans some 410,000 clones, about 10% being singletons. CD45RO/CCR7/CD25/CD127/CD95/CD27 sorting isolated CD4+ naive, central memory, regulatory and stem cell-like memory cells. These data originate in a study of beta chain features in type 1 diabetes. Study-level information: The study found patients and healthy donors alike in age, gender and cell yields. The study, taken as a whole, reports: A potential PCR bias toward shorter templates would be equal in patient and control samples. Across patients, naive, central memory and Treg TCRB repertoires exhibited apparently greater similarity than was observed across healthy donors.

The CDR3 contains 14 residues. CDR1 and CDR2 from the germline V gene are SGHTA and FQGNSA. V trimming: 5 bases; J trimming: 4 bases; junction bases outside the gene matches: 4. The sequencing input was naive CD4+ T cells from blood. The TCR comes from a woman aged 18-29 years in good health. The V and J genes are TRBV7-2 and TRBJ2-5; 10 nucleotides agree with TRBD1. CDR3 amino acids: CASSRDRGAETQYF. CDR3 nucleotide sequence: TGTGCCAGCAGCAGGGACAGGGGAGCAGAGACCCAGTACTTC.